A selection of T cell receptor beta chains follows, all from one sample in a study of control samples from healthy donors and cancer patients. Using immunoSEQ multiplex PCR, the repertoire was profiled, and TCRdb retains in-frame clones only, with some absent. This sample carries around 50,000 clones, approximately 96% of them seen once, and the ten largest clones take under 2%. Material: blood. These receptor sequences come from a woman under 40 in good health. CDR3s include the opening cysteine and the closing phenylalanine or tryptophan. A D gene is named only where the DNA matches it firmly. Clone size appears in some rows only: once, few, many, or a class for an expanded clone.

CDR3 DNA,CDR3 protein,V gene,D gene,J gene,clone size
TGTGCCAGCAAACTATTGACAGGGAACACTGAAGCTTTCTTT,CASKLLTGNTEAFF,TRBV27,NA,TRBJ1-1,NA
TGTGCCAGCAGCGTAGAGACCCGCACAGATACGCAGTATTTT,CASSVETRTDTQYF,TRBV9,NA,TRBJ2-3,few
TGTGCCAGCAGCTTGGGTGGAGGGGATGAGCAGTTCTTC,CASSLGGGDEQFF,TRBV5-6,NA,TRBJ2-1,NA
TGTGCCAGTAGTATCCTAGCGGGAGGTTCAGATACGCAGTATTTT,CASSILAGGSDTQYF,TRBV19,TRBD2,TRBJ2-3,NA
TGTGCCAGCAGCCCCTGGGGGGGGGCCGGTAACTATGGCTACACCTTC,CASSPWGGAGNYGYTF,TRBV7-9,NA,TRBJ1-2,NA
TGTGCCAGCAGTCCTGGGACAGGTGGACAGCCCCAGCATTTT,CASSPGTGGQPQHF,TRBV28,TRBD1,TRBJ1-5,NA
TGTGCCAGCAGTGAAGACGGCCTAGGACTAGCTTCCGATGAGCAGTTCTTC,CASSEDGLGLASDEQFF,TRBV2,TRBD2,TRBJ2-1,NA
TGTGCCAGCAGCGGGTGGGATGGCCAAGAGACCCAGTACTTC,CASSGWDGQETQYF,TRBV7-9,NA,TRBJ2-5,NA
TGTGCCAGCAAGTGGGGTGGCGGGGAGCTGTTTTTT,CASKWGGGELFF,TRBV2,NA,TRBJ2-2,NA
TGTGCCAGCAGAGCTAGACTAGCGGGGTACAATGAGCAGTTCTTC,CASRARLAGYNEQFF,TRBV11-2,TRBD2,TRBJ2-1,NA
TGTGCCAGCAGCTACAGGGGATTAGCGACCGGGGAGCTGTTTTTT,CASSYRGLATGELFF,TRBV7-2,TRBD1,TRBJ2-2,NA
TGTGCCAGTGAGTTTCTAGCGGGAGGGTCTGATACGCAGTATTTT,CASEFLAGGSDTQYF,TRBV2,TRBD2,TRBJ2-3,NA
TGTGCCAGCAGCTTAGTAGGGACTTCAACTAATGAGCAGTTCTTC,CASSLVGTSTNEQFF,TRBV7-9,NA,TRBJ2-1,NA
TGTGCCAGCAGTTACGAGGGGACCAAGCAGTTCTTC,CASSYEGTKQFF,TRBV6-5,NA,TRBJ2-1,NA
TGTGCCAGCTGGGACACCTTCTATGGCTACACCTTC,CASWDTFYGYTF,TRBV28,NA,TRBJ1-2,few
TGTGCCAGTAGTATGGGGGGAGCCTCCGAGCAGTACTTC,CASSMGGASEQYF,TRBV19,NA,TRBJ2-7,NA
TGTGCCAGCAGTCCGGTCGGACAGGGTGGCAATCAGCCCCAGCATTTT,CASSPVGQGGNQPQHF,TRBV27,TRBD1,TRBJ1-5,NA
TGTGCCAGCAAAGGGCACCTGAACACTGAAGCTTTCTTT,CASKGHLNTEAFF,TRBV7-8,NA,TRBJ1-1,NA
TGTGCCAGCAGCTCGGGAGTGGGGGTTTACTTC,CASSSGVGVYF,TRBV5-4,NA,TRBJ2-5,NA
TGTGCCAGCAGCTTGTGGGACCCCCCGGAGCAGTTCTTC,CASSLWDPPEQFF,TRBV5-8,NA,TRBJ2-1,NA
TGTGCCACCAGCAAGGACAGGGGAAGTAACACCGGGGAGCTGTTTTTT,CATSKDRGSNTGELFF,TRBV15,TRBD1,TRBJ2-2,NA
TGTGCCAGCTCACCAGGACAGGGGGCCGCCTACGAGCAGTACTTC,CASSPGQGAAYEQYF,TRBV18,TRBD1,TRBJ2-7,few
TGTGCCAGCAGCTTGGCCAAGGGCGGATTATACTCCTACGAGCAGTACTTC,CASSLAKGGLYSYEQYF,TRBV5-8,NA,TRBJ2-7,NA
TGTGCCAGCAGCCCTAACCAATTTGAGACCCAGTACTTC,CASSPNQFETQYF,TRBV13,NA,TRBJ2-5,NA